This record looks at one T cell receptor beta chain sequence and its context. Its cognate antigen is unknown. Using its own MiXCR run on the 5' RACE reads, TCRdb lists one record per CDR3 protein. In the table there are about 550,000 distinct CDR3 sequences, 15% to 20% of which are singletons. The sample is drawn from a study of T cells after yellow fever vaccination. There are 16 residues in the CDR3. Trimming left V 2 bases short and J 3 bases short, with 16 bases between. Germline V gene sequence: CDR1 DFQATT, CDR2 SNEGSKA (reference sequence). The study's findings and limits: Booster sampling recovered most clones from primary vaccination (about 97% CD4, roughly 86% CD8).

This receptor was identified in a man aged 30 to 45 who received the YFV17D yellow fever vaccine. The rearrangement joins TRBV20-1 to TRBJ1-4; D is perhaps TRBD1 (6 bases). Sequenced material: PBMCs, taken 15 days after the yellow fever booster vaccination. Here the CDR3 DNA reads TGCAGTGCTAGACACCAAAAACAGGGATCTAATGAAAAACTGTTTTTT. It is translated as CSARHQKQGSNEKLFF.